A selection of T cell receptor beta chains follows, all from one sample in a study of blood T cell repertoires in COVID-19. The assay was immunoSEQ multiplex PCR, and TCRdb's table has in-frame clones only and misses some. The sample has 300,000 to 400,000 clones, approximately 90% seen once. Input material: PBMCs or T cells enriched from blood (not recorded which). These receptors all come from a woman under 30 who had recovered from COVID-19. Both conserved end residues are part of each CDR3. The order of the fields is D gene, J gene, clone size, V gene, CDR3 protein, CDR3 DNA. D genes are given only for firm matches. Expanded clones get a size class; other rows say once, few or many, or leave the size out.

NA TRBJ1-6 NA TRBV19 CASSTGTLNSPLHF TGTGCCAGTAGTACCGGGACTTTAAATTCACCCCTCCACTTT
NA TRBJ1-4 NA TRBV18 CASRRAVNEKLFF TGTGCCAGCCGGAGGGCAGTAAATGAAAAACTGTTTTTT
NA TRBJ1-2 NA TRBV3-1/TRBV3-2 CASGAGGGGDGYTF TGTGCCAGCGGGGCCGGGGGGGGCGGCGATGGCTACACCTTC
NA TRBJ2-2 NA TRBV5-1 CASSFPRGRGTGELFF TGCGCCAGCAGCTTTCCCAGGGGACGAGGCACCGGGGAGCTGTTTTTT
TRBD1 TRBJ2-7 NA TRBV15 CATGQGGTYEQYF TGTGCCACCGGACAGGGGGGGACCTACGAGCAGTACTTC
TRBD2 TRBJ2-3 NA TRBV2 CASLRGGAGDTQYF TGTGCCAGTCTCCGCGGGGGGGCGGGGGATACGCAGTATTTT
TRBD1 TRBJ1-2 NA TRBV7-2 CASSLGARGFVGYGYTF TGTGCCAGCAGCTTAGGGGCCAGGGGGTTCGTTGGCTATGGCTACACCTTC
NA TRBJ2-3 once TRBV29-1 CSVQIRVDTQYF TGCAGCGTTCAAATCAGGGTTGATACGCAGTATTTT
TRBD1 TRBJ1-1 NA TRBV11-1 CASSPVGTAIPEAFF TGTGCCAGCAGCCCAGTTGGGACAGCGATCCCTGAAGCTTTCTTT
NA TRBJ1-5 NA TRBV9 CASSVGREGAPQHF TGTGCCAGCAGCGTAGGACGAGAGGGTGCGCCCCAGCATTTT
NA TRBJ1-4 NA TRBV3-1/TRBV3-2 CASSQAGREATNEKLFF TGTGCCAGCAGCCAAGCTGGCAGGGAAGCAACTAATGAAAAACTGTTTTTT
TRBD1 TRBJ1-6 few TRBV30 CAWATGSSYNSPLHF TGTGCCTGGGCGACAGGGAGCTCCTATAATTCACCCCTCCACTTT
TRBD1 TRBJ1-2 NA TRBV5-1 CASSFVTGAPYGYTF TGCGCCAGCAGCTTTGTGACAGGGGCCCCTTATGGCTACACCTTC
TRBD1 TRBJ1-1 once TRBV5-1 CASSLGQGATEAFF TGCGCCAGCAGCTTGGGCCAGGGGGCCACTGAAGCTTTCTTT
NA TRBJ1-4 NA TRBV28 CASSLKGQGLKLFF TGTGCCAGCAGTTTAAAGGGTCAGGGTCTAAAACTGTTTTTT
NA TRBJ1-1 once TRBV7-9 CASSPLFSQGGNTEAFF TGTGCCAGCAGCCCACTCTTTAGTCAGGGAGGGAACACTGAAGCTTTCTTT
TRBD1 TRBJ1-2 once TRBV6-4 CASSDSRQGYGYTF TGTGCCAGCAGTGACTCGAGACAGGGATATGGCTACACCTTC
NA TRBJ2-2 NA TRBV15 CATSRETATGELFF TGTGCCACCAGCAGAGAAACAGCCACCGGGGAGCTGTTTTTT
NA TRBJ1-5 few TRBV7-2 CASSNRINQPQHF TGTGCCAGCAGCAACAGGATCAATCAGCCCCAGCATTTT
TRBD1 TRBJ1-5 NA TRBV5-4 CASSLDRGANQPQHF TGTGCCAGCAGCCTAGACAGGGGTGCAAATCAGCCCCAGCATTTT
NA TRBJ2-1 NA TRBV27 CASSLAGAELYNEQFF TGTGCCAGCAGTTTAGCGGGGGCCGAACTTTACAATGAGCAGTTCTTC
TRBD1 TRBJ2-1 NA TRBV7-8 CASRTGTGEYNEQFF TGTGCCAGCAGAACCGGGACAGGGGAGTACAATGAGCAGTTCTTC
TRBD1 TRBJ2-7 NA TRBV27 CASSKDREIRSYEQYF TGTGCCAGCAGTAAAGACAGGGAGATACGATCCTACGAGCAGTACTTC
NA TRBJ2-2 NA TRBV6-5 CASSRQGRNGELFF TGTGCCAGCAGTCGCCAGGGGAGAAACGGGGAGCTGTTTTTT
NA TRBJ1-1 NA TRBV13 CASSFLGREVTNTEAFF TGTGCCAGCAGCTTCCTCGGGCGGGAGGTAACCAACACTGAAGCTTTCTTT
TRBD1 TRBJ2-7 NA TRBV7-2 CASSSLTGGDEQYF TGTGCCAGCAGCTCGTTGACAGGGGGCGACGAGCAGTACTTC
NA TRBJ1-1 once TRBV5-1 CASSSREWRTEAFF TGCGCCAGCAGCAGCCGTGAGTGGCGGACTGAAGCTTTCTTT
TRBD1 TRBJ2-5 NA TRBV6-5 CASSPHRGETQYF TGTGCCAGCAGTCCCCACAGGGGTGAGACCCAGTACTTC
TRBD1 TRBJ1-5 NA TRBV28 CASLRTGMMGQPQHF TGTGCCAGCCTAAGGACAGGGATGATGGGTCAGCCCCAGCATTTT
TRBD1 TRBJ1-3 few TRBV19 CASSIWRDSANTIYF TGTGCCAGTAGTATCTGGCGGGACAGCGCAAACACCATATATTTT
NA TRBJ2-7 NA TRBV5-1 CASSGDDSLSYEQYF TGCGCCAGCAGCGGTGACGACAGTCTCTCCTACGAGCAGTACTTC
TRBD1 TRBJ2-7 NA TRBV4-1 CASSQGQYNYEQYF TGCGCCAGCAGCCAGGGACAGTATAACTACGAGCAGTACTTC
TRBD1 TRBJ1-3 few TRBV4-2 CASSLGTASGNTIYF TGTGCCAGCAGCCTCGGGACAGCCTCTGGAAACACCATATATTTT
NA TRBJ1-1 NA TRBV19 CASGEVLGTEAFF TGTGCCAGTGGGGAGGTTCTCGGCACTGAAGCTTTCTTT
NA TRBJ1-1 once TRBV7-6 CASSPTDGGAFF TGTGCCAGCAGCCCAACCGATGGGGGGGCTTTCTTT
TRBD1 TRBJ1-4 NA TRBV19 CASSTTGTELFF TGTGCCAGTAGTACCACCGGGACAGAACTGTTTTTT
NA TRBJ1-1 NA TRBV5-5 CASIPMTANTEAFF TGTGCCAGCATCCCCATGACAGCGAACACTGAAGCTTTCTTT
NA TRBJ1-1 NA TRBV7-8 CASSPTSSGELKAFF TGTGCCAGCAGCCCTACTTCGTCCGGGGAGCTCAAAGCTTTCTTT
TRBD1 TRBJ2-6 NA TRBV30 CAWSAVRDRGLGIVLTF TGTGCCTGGAGTGCCGTCCGGGACAGGGGTCTAGGGATCGTCCTGACTTTC
TRBD1 TRBJ2-5 NA TRBV30 CAFLGQPSETQYF TGTGCCTTCCTGGGACAGCCCTCAGAGACCCAGTACTTC
NA TRBJ2-7 NA TRBV19 CASSIMHFYEQYF TGTGCCAGTAGTATAATGCACTTCTACGAGCAGTACTTC
TRBD1 TRBJ2-7 NA TRBV27 CASSLRGLYEQYF TGTGCCAGCAGCCTGAGGGGGCTTTACGAGCAGTACTTC
TRBD1 TRBJ2-2 NA TRBV28 CASSTDRGQPLNTGELFF TGTGCCAGCAGTACGGACAGGGGACAGCCTTTGAACACCGGGGAGCTGTTTTTT
TRBD1 TRBJ2-1 once TRBV19 CASSIPTGEYNEQFF TGTGCCAGTAGTATACCGACAGGGGAGTACAATGAGCAGTTCTTC
TRBD1 TRBJ2-2 NA TRBV7-9 CASSRDRTNTGELFF TGTGCCAGCAGCCGGGACAGAACGAACACCGGGGAGCTGTTTTTT
NA TRBJ2-1 NA TRBV19 CASTTLAGYNEQFF TGTGCCAGTACGACCTTAGCCGGCTACAATGAGCAGTTCTTC
TRBD1 TRBJ2-7 NA TRBV19 CASSIMGDRPYEQYF TGTGCCAGTAGTATTATGGGGGACAGGCCCTACGAGCAGTACTTC
NA TRBJ1-3 once TRBV5-4 CASSLGPGSSAGNTIYF TGTGCCAGCAGCTTGGGTCCAGGGTCCTCGGCAGGAAACACCATATATTTT
NA TRBJ2-7 NA TRBV30 CAWSPWPPRSGLSYEQYF TGTGCCTGGAGTCCCTGGCCCCCGCGTTCAGGACTTTCCTACGAGCAGTACTTC